This T cell receptor beta chain was sequenced during a study of blood T cells in healthy people across ages. This clonotype was seen a few times. V dropped 1 base and J dropped 4 bases, with 20 bases sitting between them. This CDR3 has 17 amino acids. From germline, CDR1 is SGHTA and CDR2 FQGNSA. A second about 6 to 12 cycle PCR used barcoded and J-beta primers. TCRdb independently ran MiXCR on the 5' RACE reads; one entry per CDR3 protein. There are approximately 800,000 distinct CDR3 sequences in the sample; 46% occur only once, and about a sixth lies in the top ten. Peripheral blood, about 9.8 milliliters per donor, was collected.

The TCR originated in an elderly man in good health. The rearrangement uses TRBV7-2 and TRBJ2-7; no clear D. The sample was blood. CDR3 in DNA: TGTGCCAGCAGCTTAGGACGTAACCCCCCAACTAAATACGAGCAGTACTTC. Its protein product is CASSLGRNPPTKYEQYF.